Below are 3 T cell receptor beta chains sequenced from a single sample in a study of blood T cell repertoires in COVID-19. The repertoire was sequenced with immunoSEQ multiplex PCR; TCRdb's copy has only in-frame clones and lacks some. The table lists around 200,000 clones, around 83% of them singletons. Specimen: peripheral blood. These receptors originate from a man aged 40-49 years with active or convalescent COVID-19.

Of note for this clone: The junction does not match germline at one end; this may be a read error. CDR3 region: CASSVAGVTYNEQFF. The CDR3, as DNA: TGTGCCAGCAGCGTAGCGGGAGTGACCTACAATGAGCAGTTCTTC. The genes are TRBV7-2 and TRBJ2-1, with TRBD2 matching over 9 bases. This CDR3 has 15 residues. Per germline, CDR1 SGHTA and CDR2 FQGNSA.

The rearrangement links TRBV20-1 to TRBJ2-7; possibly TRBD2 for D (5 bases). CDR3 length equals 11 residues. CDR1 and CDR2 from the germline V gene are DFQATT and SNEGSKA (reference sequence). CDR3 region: CSANGDYEQYF. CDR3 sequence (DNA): TGCAGCGCGAACGGGGACTACGAGCAGTACTTC.

CDR3 region: CAWTGDAYGYTF. DNA for the CDR3: TGTGCCTGGACAGGGGATGCCTATGGCTACACCTTC. The chain joins TRBV30 to TRBJ1-2, with D tentatively TRBD1 (6 bases). Trimming took 4 bases from V and 4 from J, leaving 10 bases between them. Germline-derived CDR1 and CDR2 are GTSNPN and SVGIG (reference sequence). The CDR3 totals 12 residues.